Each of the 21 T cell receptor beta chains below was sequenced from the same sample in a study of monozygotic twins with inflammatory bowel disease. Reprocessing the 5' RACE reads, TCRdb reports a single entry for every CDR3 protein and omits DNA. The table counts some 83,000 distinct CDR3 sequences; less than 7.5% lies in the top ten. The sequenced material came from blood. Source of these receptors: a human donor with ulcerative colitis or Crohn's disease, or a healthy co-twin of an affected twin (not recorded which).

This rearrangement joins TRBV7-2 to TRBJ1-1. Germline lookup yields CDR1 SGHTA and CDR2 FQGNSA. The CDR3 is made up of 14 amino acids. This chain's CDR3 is CASSLVLGQVEAFF.

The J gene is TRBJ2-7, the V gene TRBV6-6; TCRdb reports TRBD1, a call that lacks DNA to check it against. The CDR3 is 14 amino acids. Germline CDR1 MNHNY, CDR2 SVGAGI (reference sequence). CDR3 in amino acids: CASRDGTGGYEQYF.

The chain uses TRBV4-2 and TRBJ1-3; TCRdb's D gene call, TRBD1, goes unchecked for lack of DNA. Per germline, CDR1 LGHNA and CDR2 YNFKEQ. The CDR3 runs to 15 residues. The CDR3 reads CASSQVPGVGNTIYF.

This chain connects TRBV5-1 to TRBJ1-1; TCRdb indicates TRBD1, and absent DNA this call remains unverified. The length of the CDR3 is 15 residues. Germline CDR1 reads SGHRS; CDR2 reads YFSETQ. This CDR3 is CASSLGTGRNTEAFF.

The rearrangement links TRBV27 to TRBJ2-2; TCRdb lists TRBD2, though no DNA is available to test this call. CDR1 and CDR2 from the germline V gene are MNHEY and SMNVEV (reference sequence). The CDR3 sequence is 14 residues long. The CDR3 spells CASSFLDGGGELFF.

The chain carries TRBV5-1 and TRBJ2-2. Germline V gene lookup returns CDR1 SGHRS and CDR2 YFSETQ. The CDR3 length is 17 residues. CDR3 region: CASSLVAGVTNTGELFF.

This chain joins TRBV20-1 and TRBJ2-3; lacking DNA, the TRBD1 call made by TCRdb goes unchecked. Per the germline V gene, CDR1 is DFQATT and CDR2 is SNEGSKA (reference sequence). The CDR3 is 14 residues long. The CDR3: CSARGGLATDTQYF.

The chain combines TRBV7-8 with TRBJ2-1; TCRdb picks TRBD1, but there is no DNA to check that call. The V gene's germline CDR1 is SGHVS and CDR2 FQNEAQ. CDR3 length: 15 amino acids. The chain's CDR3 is CASSPSTGRYNEQFF.

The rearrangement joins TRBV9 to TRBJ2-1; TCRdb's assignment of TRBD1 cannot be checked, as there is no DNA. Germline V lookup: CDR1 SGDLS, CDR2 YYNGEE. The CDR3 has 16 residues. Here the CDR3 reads CASSSRSGSSYNEQFF.

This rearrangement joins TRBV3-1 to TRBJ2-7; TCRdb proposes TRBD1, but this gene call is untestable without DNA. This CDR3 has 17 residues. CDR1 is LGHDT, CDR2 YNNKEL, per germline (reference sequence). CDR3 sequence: CASSQGLGGQGIYEQYF.

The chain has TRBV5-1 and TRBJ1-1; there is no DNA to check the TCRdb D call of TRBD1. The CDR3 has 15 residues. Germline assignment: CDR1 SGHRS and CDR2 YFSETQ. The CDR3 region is CASSLAVGTGAVAFF. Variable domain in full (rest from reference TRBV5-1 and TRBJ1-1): KAGVTQTPRYLIKTRGQQVTLSCSPISGHRSVSWYQQTPGQGLQFLFEYFSETQRNKGNFPGRFSGRQFSNSRSEMNVSTLELGDSALYLCASSLAVGTGAVAFFGQGTRLTVV.

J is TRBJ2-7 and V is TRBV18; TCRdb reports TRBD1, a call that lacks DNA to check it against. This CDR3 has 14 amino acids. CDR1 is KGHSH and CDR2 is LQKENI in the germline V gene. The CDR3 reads CASSPFGRSGEQYF.

The CDR3 loop reads CATSVRTENEKLFF. The chain joins TRBV15 to TRBJ1-4. Germline V gives CDR1 LNHNV, CDR2 YYDKDF (reference sequence). This CDR3 region has 14 residues.

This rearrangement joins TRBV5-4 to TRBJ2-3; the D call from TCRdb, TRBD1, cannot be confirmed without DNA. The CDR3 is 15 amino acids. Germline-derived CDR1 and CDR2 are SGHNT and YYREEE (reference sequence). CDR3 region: CASSLGSGGFDTQYF.

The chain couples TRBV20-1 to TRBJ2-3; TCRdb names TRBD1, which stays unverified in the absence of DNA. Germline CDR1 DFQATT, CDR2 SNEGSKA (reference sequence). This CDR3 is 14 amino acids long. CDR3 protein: CSLGSGTSTDTQYF.

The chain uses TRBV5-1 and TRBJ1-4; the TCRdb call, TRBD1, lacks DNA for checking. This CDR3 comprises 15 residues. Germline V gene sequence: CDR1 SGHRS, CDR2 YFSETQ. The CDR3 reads CASSPRLDSNEKLFF.

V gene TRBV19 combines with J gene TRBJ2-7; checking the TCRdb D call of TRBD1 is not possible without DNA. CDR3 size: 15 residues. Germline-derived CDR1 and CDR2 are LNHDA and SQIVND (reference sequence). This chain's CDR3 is CASSSSTGGTYEQYF.

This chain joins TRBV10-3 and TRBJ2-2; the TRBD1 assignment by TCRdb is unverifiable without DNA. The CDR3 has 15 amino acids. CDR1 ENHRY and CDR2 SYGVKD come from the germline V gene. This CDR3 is CAIRGTGADTGELFF.

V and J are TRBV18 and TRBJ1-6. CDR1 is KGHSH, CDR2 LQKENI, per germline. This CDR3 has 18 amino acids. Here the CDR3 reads CASSPQSVGSYINSPLHF.

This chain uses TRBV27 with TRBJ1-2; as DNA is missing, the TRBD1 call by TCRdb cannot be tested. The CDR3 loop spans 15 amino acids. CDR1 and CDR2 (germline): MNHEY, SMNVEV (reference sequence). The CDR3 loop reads CASKRGRTANYGYTF.

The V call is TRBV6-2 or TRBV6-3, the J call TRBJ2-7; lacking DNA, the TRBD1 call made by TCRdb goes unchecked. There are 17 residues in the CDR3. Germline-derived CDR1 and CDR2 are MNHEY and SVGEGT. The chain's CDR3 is CASSARDRGTKPPGQYF.